The entry below describes one T cell receptor beta chain. The record originates from a study of control samples from healthy donors and cancer patients. CDR3 length: 15 residues. The ends were cut back, 3 bases at V and 5 bases at J, with 12 bases in the middle. The V gene's germline CDR1 is SGHNT and CDR2 YYREEE (reference sequence). Only in-frame clones appear in the TCRdb table, and some are missing; sequencing was by immunoSEQ multiplex PCR. The data contain about 120,000 clones, 88% of them singletons. This rearrangement joins TRBV5-4 to TRBJ1-6; D remains unclear. This receptor was obtained from a woman in her 70s in good health. Sequencing was done on a sample of blood. For the CDR3, the DNA is TGTGCCAGCAGCTCTGCCGCGGTGAATAATTCACCCCTCCACTTT. This codes for CASSSAAVNNSPLHF.